What follows describes a single TCR beta chain. The authors' processing: Researchers report that nucleated cell counts were estimated from reference gene primer amplification. Generated by immunoSEQ multiplex PCR, the TCRdb table keeps only in-frame clones and is missing some. That table furnishes V, J and clone size, whereas the DNA furnished D and trimming. The table has about 220,000 clones, 65% to 90% seen once. Germline lookup yields CDR1 SGHNT and CDR2 YYREEE (reference sequence). CDR3 length: 15 amino acids. V trimming: 1 base; J trimming: 5 bases; junction bases outside the gene matches: 3. The data belong to a study of blood T cell repertoires in COVID-19. Study overall: Samples of COVID-19 (acute and convalescent) were obtained from the United States, Italy and Spain. Sources were T cells, B-cell-depleted T cells, or PBMCs; the material itself was cDNA or gDNA.

Enrollment of patients from Seattle took place during active infection, with longitudinal follow-up. This TCR was sampled from a woman in her 70s with COVID-19, enrolled during active disease. The chain links TRBV5-4 to TRBJ1-6; TRBD1 matches at 7 bases. The sequencing input was peripheral blood. In DNA, the CDR3 is TGTGCCAGCAGCTTGTTCCAGGGGGATAATTCACCCCTCCACTTT. It yields the protein CASSLFQGDNSPLHF.